This T cell receptor (beta chain) was obtained from a study of OX40 agonist ivuxolimab in advanced cancers. CDR1 and CDR2 from the germline V gene are SGHRS and YFSETQ. The V end was cut by 4 bases, the J end by 1 base, with 12 bases between. The CDR3 length is 16 residues. Repertoires were generated with immunoSEQ multiplex PCR, while TCRdb's copy carries only in-frame clones and drops some. The top ten clones hold roughly 5.5% of a sample with 50,000 to 75,000 clones, about 90% of them seen once. This clonotype was obtained from an adult with an advanced solid tumor such as melanoma, head and neck, liver or kidney cancer. The starting material was CD4+ or CD8+ T cells sorted from blood, obtained in a trial of the OX40 agonist ivuxolimab. The chain has TRBV5-1 and TRBJ2-6, with D tentatively TRBD1 (6 bases). The CDR3 sequence is CASSPGQLSGANVLTF. DNA of the CDR3: TGCGCCAGCAGCCCCGGACAGTTATCTGGGGCCAACGTCCTGACTTTC. Variable domain in full (rest from reference TRBV5-1 and TRBJ2-6): KAGVTQTPRYLIKTRGQQVTLSCSPISGHRSVSWYQQTPGQGLQFLFEYFSETQRNKGNFPGRFSGRQFSNSRSEMNVSTLELGDSALYLCASSPGQLSGANVLTFGAGSRLTVL.